What follows are 12 T cell receptor beta chains derived from one specimen sequenced in a study of blood T cell repertoires in COVID-19. TCRdb's copy holds only in-frame clones and misses some; the assay was immunoSEQ multiplex PCR. The table records under 350,000 clones, around nine tenths of them present only once. The sequencing sample was made of peripheral blood. The receptors here all came from a middle-aged man with acute or convalescent COVID-19.

The gene calls are TRBV7-2 and TRBJ1-1; TRBD1 matches 8 bases. Losses at the gene ends were 2 bases for V and 3 bases for J; bases not matched to a gene: 8. Germline CDR1 is SGHTA and CDR2 is FQGNSA. This CDR3 region has 16 residues. The CDR3 protein is CASSLTGGRLDTEAFF. The CDR3 DNA reads TGTGCCAGCAGCTTAACAGGGGGAAGGTTAGACACTGAAGCTTTCTTT.

This clone has only a few counts. The rearrangement links TRBV5-8 to TRBJ1-6; no firm D call. The germline V gene encodes CDR1 SGHTS and CDR2 YDEGEE. V was clipped by 7 bases and J by 0 bases, with 11 bases between them. This CDR3 comprises 15 residues. The CDR3 region is CASLTGFSYNSPLHF. CDR3 in DNA: TGTGCCAGCTTAACCGGGTTCTCCTATAATTCACCCCTCCACTTT.

V usage is TRBV5-1 and J usage is TRBJ1-1, with a weak D call TRBD1 (5 bases). Germline loops: CDR1 SGHRS, CDR2 YFSETQ. Trimming stripped 4 bases from V and 4 bases from J, with 11 bases between. The CDR3 totals 13 residues. CDR3 region: CASSIQGSTEAFF. CDR3 coding DNA: TGCGCCAGCAGCATCCAGGGCAGCACTGAAGCTTTCTTT.

This rearrangement joins TRBV3-1 (or the pseudogene TRBV3-2) to TRBJ2-1, with 7 bases that match TRBD2. The CDR3 extends over 14 amino acids. Trimming cost V 2 bases and J 15 bases; bases outside gene matches: 13. Germline loops: CDR1 LGHDT, CDR2 YNNKEL (reference sequence). The CDR3 DNA follows: TGTGCCAGCAGCCAAAGCCTCAAGGCGGGGGAATTGTTCTTC. Translated, it gives CASSQSLKAGELFF.

J is TRBJ1-4 and V is TRBV5-4; D is uncertain. Per the germline V gene, CDR1 is SGHNT and CDR2 is YYREEE (reference sequence). V was pared by 4 bases and J by 8 bases, with 15 bases between. The CDR3 spans 14 residues. CDR3 sequence reads: CASSRAPGLEKLFF. The CDR3 region has the DNA TGTGCCAGCAGCCGGGCTCCGGGGTTAGAAAAACTGTTTTTT.

The chain employs TRBV6-5 and TRBJ1-1; possibly TRBD1 for D (5 bases). The CDR3 consists of 15 residues. V shed 5 bases and J shed 3 bases, with 16 bases lying between them. Germline lookup yields CDR1 MNHEY and CDR2 SVGAGI. CDR3 in DNA: TGTGCCAGCAGTAACTGGGCCAGGGCGGACACTGAAGCTTTCTTT. Its protein product is CASSNWARADTEAFF.

This chain links TRBV10-3 with TRBJ1-6, with TRBD1 matching 8 bases. CDR1 and CDR2 from the germline V gene are ENHRY and SYGVKD. The CDR3 is made up of 13 amino acids. Unmatched junction bases numbered 9, after V lost 10 bases and J lost 10 bases. The CDR3 DNA follows: TGTGCCACCATCGGACAGGGAGGATCACCCCTCCACTTT. Translated, it gives CATIGQGGSPLHF.

The chain has TRBV2 and TRBJ1-5; no firm D call. Germline CDR1 SNHLY, CDR2 FYNNEI. The CDR3 is 14 residues long. Trimming removed 5 bases at V and 4 bases at J, with 12 bases between. The CDR3 loop is CASSSSAENQPQHF. Written as DNA, the CDR3 is TGTGCCAGCAGTTCATCAGCGGAAAATCAGCCCCAGCATTTT.

V usage is TRBV9 and J usage is TRBJ2-1; TRBD2 aligns across 8 bases. V lost 3 bases to trimming and J lost 7 bases; unmatched junction nucleotides: 3. This CDR3 has 13 residues. The V gene's germline CDR1 is SGDLS and CDR2 YYNGEE. As DNA, the CDR3 is TGTGCCAGCAGCGGGCCGGGGGGGAATGAGCAGTTCTTC. Encoded protein: CASSGPGGNEQFF.

The J gene is TRBJ2-7, the V gene TRBV6-5; a possible D gene is TRBD2 (5 bases). The CDR3 has 16 amino acids. CDR1 is MNHEY, CDR2 SVGAGI, per germline. Trimming took off 0 bases at V and 0 bases at J, with 12 bases between the two ends. CDR3 sequence reads: CASSYSPAASSYEQYF. The DNA for the CDR3 is TGTGCCAGCAGTTACTCCCCAGCGGCTAGCTCCTACGAGCAGTACTTC.

J is TRBJ2-7 and V is TRBV3-1 (or the pseudogene TRBV3-2); D is perhaps TRBD2 (5 bases). CDR3 length equals 17 residues. The germline V and J ends were trimmed by 4 bases and 1 base, with 20 bases remaining between them. Germline V gene data show CDR1 as LGHDT and CDR2 as YNNKEL (reference sequence). The DNA for the CDR3 is TGTGCCAGCAGCCTTCATCCTGCTAGCTCCAATTCCTACGAGCAGTACTTC. This translates into CASSLHPASSNSYEQYF.

The genes are TRBV5-1 and TRBJ1-2; 10 bases fit TRBD1. This CDR3 is built from 15 residues. Losses at the gene ends were 4 bases for V and 0 bases for J; bases not matched to a gene: 3. Per germline, CDR1 SGHRS and CDR2 YFSETQ. The CDR3 sequence: CASSHGQGANYGYTF. DNA of the CDR3: TGCGCCAGCAGCCATGGACAGGGGGCTAACTATGGCTACACCTTC. The complete variable domain, with remaining parts taken from reference TRBV5-1 and TRBJ1-2, reads KAGVTQTPRYLIKTRGQQVTLSCSPISGHRSVSWYQQTPGQGLQFLFEYFSETQRNKGNFPGRFSGRQFSNSRSEMNVSTLELGDSALYLCASSHGQGANYGYTFGSGTRLTVV.